These 29 T cell receptor beta chains were all obtained from the same sample, sequenced in a study of blood T cell repertoires in COVID-19. Assay used: immunoSEQ multiplex PCR; TCRdb lists only in-frame clones, some missing. Seen here are about 99,000 clones, 85% to 90% observed once, and the top ten hold roughly 13%. The source material was peripheral blood. The receptors stem from a woman aged 55-69 years in a cohort sampled during active or convalescent COVID-19.

V and J are TRBV7-2 and TRBJ1-5; TRBD1 matches at 9 bases. The CDR3 is made up of 19 amino acids. J was trimmed by 2 bases and V by 5 bases; bases with no gene match: 16. The germline V gene encodes CDR1 SGHTA and CDR2 FQGNSA. CDR3 nucleotides: TGTGCCAGCAGCCCCGACCGGACAGGGGCCGCGATCGGCAATCAGCCCCAGCATTTT. This translates into CASSPDRTGAAIGNQPQHF.

DNA of the CDR3: TGTGCCAGCAGCTTTATACAGGGGGGCATCGTTGGCTACACCTTC. This translates into CASSFIQGGIVGYTF. The J gene is TRBJ1-2, the V gene TRBV7-9; 8 bases align to TRBD1. The V segment lost 3 bases and the J segment 7 bases; nucleotides outside the gene matches: 10. The CDR3 extends over 15 amino acids. Germline values: CDR1 SEHNR, CDR2 FQNEAQ (reference sequence).

With regard to this clone: Other DNA sequences from this sample encode an identical CDR3 as well. The chain combines TRBV15 with TRBJ2-6; possible D gene TRBD2, 6 bases. Trimming took 6 bases from V and 1 from J, leaving 19 bases between them. Germline CDR1 and CDR2: LNHNV and YYDKDF (reference sequence). The CDR3 is 18 amino acids. The CDR3, as DNA: TGTGCCACCAGGGCGGGGAACAGAGTAGAATCTGGGGCCAACGTCCTGACTTTC. Encoded protein: CATRAGNRVESGANVLTF.

The V call is TRBV10-2, the J call TRBJ2-3, with a weak D call TRBD1 (6 bases). This CDR3 region has 14 residues. V lost 5 bases to trimming and J lost 1 base, with 10 bases between them. Germline values: CDR1 WSHSY, CDR2 SAAADI. CDR3 loop: CASSWDIRTDTQYF. Here the CDR3 DNA reads TGCGCCAGCAGTTGGGACATCCGCACAGATACGCAGTATTTT.

This clone has just one count. The chain joins TRBV4-2 to TRBJ1-1; 8 bases map to TRBD1. Germline V lookup: CDR1 LGHNA, CDR2 YNFKEQ. V shed 6 bases and J 4 bases; nucleotides not matched to a gene: 10. This CDR3 is built from 15 residues. The chain's CDR3 is CASSRTRTGSTEAFF. The CDR3 DNA sequence: TGTGCCAGCAGTCGCACCCGGACAGGGAGCACTGAAGCTTTCTTT.

The chain uses TRBV4-1 and TRBJ1-3, with 9 nucleotides matching TRBD1. CDR1 MGHRA and CDR2 YSYEKL come from the germline V gene. The CDR3 extends over 16 amino acids. V shed 6 bases and J 0 bases; nucleotides not matched to a gene: 6. The CDR3 DNA sequence: TGCGCCAGCAGACCGGGACAGGGAAACTCTGGAAACACCATATATTTT. It translates to CASRPGQGNSGNTIYF.

The chain joins TRBV6-5 to TRBJ1-4; TRBD1 agrees at 9 bases. Germline V lookup: CDR1 MNHEY, CDR2 SVGAGI. The CDR3 covers 15 residues. After removal of 6 bases from V and 7 bases from J, the junction contained 9 bases not matched to a gene. The CDR3 coding sequence is TGTGCCAGCAGGGCTGCCGGGGACAGGGTTGAAAAACTGTTTTTT. It translates to CASRAAGDRVEKLFF.

The V gene is TRBV7-2, the J gene TRBJ1-4; 8 nucleotides match TRBD1. Germline CDR1 is SGHTA and CDR2 is FQGNSA. This CDR3 is built from 15 residues. V was clipped by 2 bases and J by 7 bases; unmatched bases: 6. CDR3 residues: CASSLTGTGGEKLFF. The CDR3 DNA follows: TGTGCCAGCAGCTTAACCGGGACAGGTGGTGAAAAACTGTTTTTT.

J is TRBJ2-2 and V is TRBV24-1, with D perhaps matching TRBD2 (7 bases). The CDR3 covers 14 residues. With 10 bases removed from V and 4 bases from J, the gap between germline ends came to 15 bases. The germline gives CDR1 KGHDR, CDR2 SFDVKD. The CDR3 spells CATGAGVSTGELFF. CDR3 DNA sequence: TGTGCCACGGGGGCGGGGGTCAGCACCGGGGAGCTGTTTTTT.

V and J are TRBV11-2 and TRBJ2-7; 7 bases are shared with TRBD1. In germline, CDR1 is SGHAT, CDR2 FQNNGV. Germline trimming cut 1 base from V and 6 bases from J; bases unmatched to any gene: 6. CDR3 length: 14 residues. The CDR3 spells CASSLGQGWAEQYF. CDR3 DNA: TGTGCCAGCAGCTTAGGACAGGGCTGGGCCGAGCAGTACTTC.

The chain uses TRBV9 and TRBJ2-2, with 11 bases fitting TRBD1. V was pared by 3 bases and J by 3 bases, with 4 bases of the junction left unmatched. This CDR3 spans 16 amino acids. CDR1 SGDLS and CDR2 YYNGEE come from the germline V gene. The CDR3 DNA is TGTGCCAGCAGCGCCGGGACAGGGGGTGACACCGGGGAGCTGTTTTTT. This translates into CASSAGTGGDTGELFF.

With respect to this clone: Other DNA variants within this sample encode the same CDR3. This sequence joins TRBV7-9 and TRBJ2-3; D might be TRBD1 (6 bases). The CDR3 has 13 amino acids. The V end lost 3 bases, the J end lost 6 bases, and 10 bases lay between the germline ends. Germline V gene sequence: CDR1 SEHNR, CDR2 FQNEAQ (reference sequence). This CDR3 is CASSFLGADTQYF. The DNA of the CDR3 is TGTGCCAGCAGCTTCCTGGGGGCGGATACGCAGTATTTT. Full variable domain (rest looked up from reference TRBV7-9 and TRBJ2-3): DTGVSQNPRHKITKRGQNVTFRCDPISEHNRLYWYRQTLGQGPEFLTYFQNEAQLEKSRLLSDRFSAERPKGSFSTLEIQRTEQGDSAMYLCASSFLGADTQYFGPGTRLTVL.

The CDR3: CASSLATRRGTGELFF. The CDR3 nucleotides read TGTGCCAGCAGCTTAGCGACGAGGCGGGGCACCGGGGAGCTGTTTTTT. V and J are TRBV7-6 and TRBJ2-2, with D maybe TRBD2 (6 bases). The CDR3 loop spans 16 amino acids. V was pared by 0 bases and J by 4 bases, with 12 bases between. Germline loops: CDR1 SGHVS, CDR2 FNYEAQ.

The rearrangement joins TRBV24-1 to TRBJ2-5; 7 nucleotides line up with TRBD1. Germline CDR1 and CDR2: KGHDR and SFDVKD. The CDR3 spans 19 residues. V lost 2 bases to trimming and J lost 7 bases; unmatched junction nucleotides: 21. CDR3 DNA sequence: TGTGCCACCAGTGATTCCGGGACAGCTCACCTCGGAACGAAAGGGACCCAGTACTTC. Protein product: CATSDSGTAHLGTKGTQYF.

The chain employs TRBV9 and TRBJ1-5; 9 bases align to TRBD1. Trimming took 0 bases from V and 0 from J; bases not matched to a gene: 1. Germline-derived CDR1 and CDR2 are SGDLS and YYNGEE. The CDR3 has 16 amino acids. The CDR3 sequence is CASSVGTGDSNQPQHF. CDR3 sequence (DNA): TGTGCCAGCAGCGTAGGGACAGGGGATAGCAATCAGCCCCAGCATTTT.

The rearrangement links TRBV19 to TRBJ2-1; perhaps TRBD1 as D (6 bases). The CDR3 runs to 18 residues. Trimming removed 4 bases from V and 3 bases from J, with 22 bases in between. CDR1 is LNHDA and CDR2 is SQIVND in the germline V gene (reference sequence). The CDR3, as DNA: TGTGCCAGTAGTAGCCGGGACACCGTCCAAGGGGACTACAATGAGCAGTTCTTC. The encoded protein is CASSSRDTVQGDYNEQFF.

CDR3 sequence: CASSQGGYGYTF. The CDR3 region has the DNA TGTGCCAGCAGCCAGGGAGGGTATGGCTACACCTTC. The chain couples TRBV11-1 to TRBJ1-2; maybe TRBD1 (5 bases). Trimming removed 5 bases from V and 5 bases from J, with 9 bases in between. CDR1 SGHAT and CDR2 FQDESV come from the germline V gene (reference sequence). This CDR3 has 12 amino acids.

In nucleotides, the CDR3 is TGTGCCAGCAGTTTGGCAGGGAAGGGCTACACCTTC. This translates into CASSLAGKGYTF. The chain joins TRBV27 to TRBJ1-2, with D perhaps TRBD1 (5 bases). CDR3 size: 12 residues. The germline gives CDR1 MNHEY, CDR2 SMNVEV (reference sequence). V gave up 3 bases and J gave up 8 bases, with 10 bases separating them.

V gene TRBV5-6 combines with J gene TRBJ1-5, with a tentative D call TRBD1 (6 bases). CDR1 is SGHDT, CDR2 YYEEEE, per germline. The V end was cut by 4 bases, the J end by 6 bases, with 20 bases between. This CDR3 contains 16 residues. For the CDR3, the DNA is TGTGCCAGCAGCCATAGACAGGAGCCCCTCGCTCAGCCCCAGCATTTT. Translated, it gives CASSHRQEPLAQPQHF. The full variable domain, rest sourced from reference TRBV5-6 and TRBJ1-5, is DAGVTQSPTHLIKTRGQQVTLRCSPKSGHDTVSWYQQALGQGPQFIFQYYEEEERQRGNFPDRFSGHQFPNYSSELNVNALLLGDSALYLCASSHRQEPLAQPQHFGDGTRLSIL.

This chain links TRBV19 with TRBJ2-7, with D perhaps matching TRBD2 (6 bases). Germline CDR1 LNHDA, CDR2 SQIVND (reference sequence). The CDR3 is 14 residues long. The V end was cut by 1 base, the J end by 7 bases, with 14 bases between. CDR3 loop: CASSIVVTAGEQYF. The CDR3 DNA reads as TGTGCCAGTAGTATAGTGGTGACGGCGGGGGAGCAGTACTTC.

The V gene is TRBV3-1 (or the pseudogene TRBV3-2), the J gene TRBJ2-7; 9 nucleotides align to TRBD2. With 4 bases clipped from V and 6 bases from J, the junction kept 7 bases outside the gene matches. The CDR3 consists of 14 residues. CDR1 is LGHDT, CDR2 YNNKEL, per germline (reference sequence). The CDR3 bases are TGTGCCAGCAGCCCGCGGGAGGGGTCGTTCGAGCAGTACTTC. Translated: CASSPREGSFEQYF.

The chain's CDR3 is CATRRQGPTYGYTF. CDR3 in DNA: TGTGCCACCAGGCGGCAGGGGCCGACCTATGGCTACACCTTC. This chain uses TRBV15 with TRBJ1-2; weak D call: TRBD1 (6 bases). The germline gives CDR1 LNHNV, CDR2 YYDKDF (reference sequence). CDR3 length: 14 residues. V lost 6 bases, J lost 4 bases, and 15 bases lay in between.

The CDR3 DNA sequence: TGTGCCAGAAGCTGGACAGGGGCCCTAGATCAGCCCCAGCATTTT. Translation: CARSWTGALDQPQHF. The rearrangement uses TRBV5-3 and TRBJ1-5, with TRBD1 identical over 9 bases. TRBV5-3 is known as an ORF, though its function is uncertain. The CDR3 covers 15 residues. V dropped 3 bases and J dropped 5; count of bases not matched to a gene: 6.

The CDR3 region is CASSSKRGQSGELFF. In DNA, the CDR3 is TGTGCCAGCAGCTCAAAGAGAGGACAGTCCGGGGAGCTGTTTTTT. The rearrangement uses TRBV7-3 and TRBJ2-2, with TRBD1 as a possible D gene (6 bases). The V end was cut by 4 bases, the J end by 6 bases, with 15 bases between. Germline values: CDR1 SGHTA, CDR2 FQGTGA. This CDR3 has 15 residues. The complete variable domain, with remaining parts taken from reference TRBV7-3 and TRBJ2-2, reads GAGVSQTPSNKVTEKGKYVELRCDPISGHTALYWYRQSLGQGPEFLIYFQGTGAADDSGLPNDRFFAVRPEGSVSTLKIQRTERGDSAVYLCASSSKRGQSGELFFGEGSRLTVL.

This chain uses TRBV18 with TRBJ1-5; 9 nucleotides align to TRBD1. The CDR3 loop spans 15 amino acids. V lost 5 bases, J lost 7 bases, and 9 bases stayed unmatched. The germline V gene encodes CDR1 KGHSH and CDR2 LQKENI. The CDR3 is CASSIQGTGRQPQHF. The CDR3 DNA is TGTGCCAGCTCAATACAAGGGACAGGGAGGCAGCCCCAGCATTTT.

The chain links TRBV6-6 to TRBJ2-1; 10 bases align to TRBD2. V gave up 6 bases and J gave up 1 base; unmatched junction bases: 6. Germline CDR1 MNHNY, CDR2 SVGAGI (reference sequence). The CDR3 has 16 residues. Here the CDR3 reads CASSRGLAASYNEQFF. CDR3 bases: TGTGCCAGCAGCCGAGGACTAGCGGCGTCCTACAATGAGCAGTTCTTC.

The rearrangement uses TRBV9 and TRBJ2-5; tentatively, D is TRBD2 (7 bases). The CDR3 runs to 16 residues. V lost 4 bases and J lost 5, with 21 bases in between. Per the germline V gene, CDR1 is SGDLS and CDR2 is YYNGEE. This chain's CDR3 is CASSPSSAGARETQYF. The DNA for the CDR3 is TGTGCCAGCAGCCCCTCGAGCGCGGGGGCGAGGGAGACCCAGTACTTC.

This clone was recorded a few times. The chain carries TRBV5-5 and TRBJ1-4; weak D call: TRBD1 (6 bases). V dropped 6 bases and J dropped 4 bases, with 16 bases sitting between them. CDR3 size: 15 residues. CDR1 is SGHKS and CDR2 is YYEKEE in the germline V gene (reference sequence). CDR3 sequence: CASTNPTGLNEKLFF. In DNA form, the CDR3 reads TGTGCCAGCACGAACCCGACAGGCCTTAATGAAAAACTGTTTTTT.

This clone was detected once. The chain couples TRBV6-5 to TRBJ1-2; possibly TRBD1 for D (5 bases). The V and J ends lost 3 bases and 7 bases respectively, with 12 bases between them. The germline V gene has CDR1 MNHEY and CDR2 SVGAGI. The CDR3 length is 13 residues. The chain's CDR3 is CASSYSVQGGYTF. CDR3 in DNA: TGTGCCAGCAGTTATTCCGTGCAGGGTGGCTACACCTTC.